These 14 T cell receptor beta chains share one sample of origin, sequenced in a study of blood T cell repertoires in COVID-19. Generated by immunoSEQ multiplex PCR, the TCRdb table keeps only in-frame clones and is missing some. Here the sample spans 100,000 or so clones, just over 90% being singletons. The material sequenced was peripheral blood. These receptors all come from a man aged 55-75 years with acute or convalescent COVID-19.

This chain uses TRBV19 with TRBJ1-4; TRBD1 matches 8 bases. The CDR3 extends over 14 amino acids. J gave up 3 bases and V 7 bases, and 4 bases lay outside the gene matches. Germline V lookup: CDR1 LNHDA, CDR2 SQIVND (reference sequence). CDR3 protein: CASTTTGANEKLFF. DNA for the CDR3: TGTGCCAGTACCACGACAGGGGCTAATGAAAAACTGTTTTTT. The whole variable domain, filled in from reference TRBV19 and TRBJ1-4, reads DGGITQSPKYLFRKEGQNVTLSCEQNLNHDAMYWYRQDPGQGLRLIYYSQIVNDFQKGDIAEGYSVSREKKESFPLTVTSAQKNPTAFYLCASTTTGANEKLFFGSGTQLSVL.

The chain combines TRBV14 with TRBJ1-2; 10 bases map to TRBD1. Per germline, CDR1 SGHDN and CDR2 FVKESK. CDR3 length: 15 amino acids. V lost 1 base to trimming and J lost 4 bases; unmatched junction nucleotides: 3. As DNA, the CDR3 is TGTGCCAGCAGCCAAGGGGACAGGGGCGGCTATGGCTACACCTTC. It translates to CASSQGDRGGYGYTF.

This chain joins TRBV9 and TRBJ2-2; TRBD2 aligns across 9 bases. There are 18 residues in the CDR3. In germline, CDR1 is SGDLS, CDR2 YYNGEE. V dropped 0 bases and J dropped 1; count of bases not matched to a gene: 7. The CDR3 is CASSVGLAGRGNTGELFF. CDR3 nucleotides: TGTGCCAGCAGCGTAGGGCTAGCGGGAAGGGGGAACACCGGGGAGCTGTTTTTT.

The chain links TRBV19 to TRBJ2-7; D might be TRBD2 (6 bases). Germline lookup yields CDR1 LNHDA and CDR2 SQIVND (reference sequence). Trimming took 2 bases from V and 5 from J, leaving 13 bases between them. The CDR3 has 14 amino acids. CDR3 protein: CASSIMAGRNEQYV. As DNA, the CDR3 is TGTGCCAGTAGTATAATGGCAGGGAGGAACGAGCAGTACGTC.

The chain uses TRBV4-2 and TRBJ2-1, with 10 bases identical to TRBD2. V dropped 1 base and J dropped 9; count of bases not matched to a gene: 18. CDR1 and CDR2 (germline): LGHNA, YNFKEQ. The CDR3 length is 19 residues. CDR3 DNA sequence: TGTGCCAGCAGCCAAGGCAGTGGGGGACTAGCGTCCGGGGTGGGTGAGCAGTTCTTC. It translates to CASSQGSGGLASGVGEQFF.

This chain connects TRBV19 to TRBJ2-1; 13 bases map to TRBD2. J lost 7 bases, V lost 3 bases, and 3 bases had no gene match. This CDR3 is 15 amino acids long. Germline values: CDR1 LNHDA, CDR2 SQIVND (reference sequence). The CDR3 DNA reads TGTGCCAGTAGTATCACTAGCGGGAGGGTGAATGAGCAGTTCTTC. Its translation is CASSITSGRVNEQFF.

The gene calls are TRBV5-1 and TRBJ2-7, with D perhaps TRBD2 (6 bases). Germline CDR1 reads SGHRS; CDR2 reads YFSETQ. This CDR3 comprises 16 residues. V was cut by 0 bases and J by 4 bases, with 17 bases left in between. The chain's CDR3 is CASSLAEGGIRYEQYF. CDR3 sequence (DNA): TGCGCCAGCAGCTTGGCCGAGGGCGGGATACGTTACGAGCAGTACTTC.

In the case of this clone: The DNA is omitted, as the CDR3 cannot be located on it reliably, and the CDR3 follows TCRdb's listing. CDR3 in amino acids: CASSFLETGKNIQYF. The chain has TRBV27 and TRBJ2-4; TRBD1 was called by the table and not checked on the DNA. Germline CDR1 is MNHEY and CDR2 is SMNVEV (reference sequence). From its first to its last residue, the CDR3 has 15 amino acids.

This sequence joins TRBV10-3 and TRBJ2-2; the match to TRBD2 covers 10 bases. The V gene end was trimmed by 2 bases and the J gene end by 4 bases; junction bases not matched to a gene: 7. Germline-derived CDR1 and CDR2 are ENHRY and SYGVKD. The CDR3 runs to 17 residues. The CDR3 sequence: CAISEKAASGSTGELFF. The CDR3 nucleotides read TGTGCCATCAGTGAGAAGGCGGCTAGCGGGAGCACCGGGGAGCTGTTTTTT.

J is TRBJ2-7 and V is TRBV14; TRBD1 might be the D (5 bases). Looked up from germline, CDR1 is SGHDN and CDR2 is FVKESK. V lost 2 bases to trimming and J lost 2 bases, with 10 bases between them. This CDR3 comprises 14 residues. The CDR3 coding sequence is TGTGCCAGCAGCCAAACACAGGATCCCTACGAGCAGTACTTC. Residues: CASSQTQDPYEQYF.

The chain joins TRBV19 to TRBJ2-1, with D maybe TRBD1 (5 bases). The V gene lost 0 bases and the J gene lost 8 bases, with 11 bases spanning the gap. The CDR3 is made up of 14 amino acids. Germline lookup yields CDR1 LNHDA and CDR2 SQIVND (reference sequence). The chain's CDR3 is CASSIDQGFDEQFF. DNA of the CDR3: TGTGCCAGTAGTATAGATCAGGGATTCGATGAGCAGTTCTTC.

The J gene is TRBJ1-1, the V gene TRBV24-1; tentatively, D is TRBD1 (5 bases). CDR1 and CDR2 from the germline V gene are KGHDR and SFDVKD. The CDR3 totals 14 residues. CDR3 loop: CASRGRRGDTEAFF. For the CDR3, the DNA is TGTGCTTCTAGGGGCCGGCGCGGGGACACTGAAGCTTTCTTT.

This chain connects TRBV28 to TRBJ2-7; 8 positions match TRBD1. Germline V lookup: CDR1 MDHEN, CDR2 SYDVKM. This CDR3 spans 15 amino acids. The V segment lost 5 bases and the J segment 0 bases; nucleotides outside the gene matches: 6. CDR3 sequence (DNA): TGTGCCAGCAGTCCCCCGGGACAGGACTCCTACGAGCAGTACGTC. Amino acid sequence: CASSPPGQDSYEQYV.

The chain links TRBV3-1 (or the pseudogene TRBV3-2) to TRBJ1-2, with D uncertain. The CDR3 has 15 residues. The germline gives CDR1 LGHDT, CDR2 YNNKEL (reference sequence). Deletions cut 4 bases from V and 4 bases from J, with 16 bases between. CDR3 DNA sequence: TGTGCCAGCAGCCTAAGACGGGGAGGAGGCTATGGCTACACCTTC. Residues: CASSLRRGGGYGYTF.